This T cell receptor (beta chain) originates from a study of cytotoxic CD8 clonotypes in ibrutinib-treated CLL. Background on the study: Among patients, around 24 responded partially and 2 completely; 14 then stayed remitted and around twelve progressed after median 68 months. Response samples came after a median 12 months of treatment, range 6 to 36.

Sequencing was designed to attain a depth spanning 1 in 200,000 to 1 in 1 million T cells. The method was immunoSEQ multiplex PCR; TCRdb's version includes in-frame clones alone and lacks a portion of them. The sample includes approximately 100,000 clones, roughly 60% of them seen just once. The material sequenced was PBMCs, taken after 24 months of ibrutinib treatment. This TCR was recovered from a human donor with chronic lymphocytic leukemia.

The CDR3 DNA sequence: TGTGCCAGCAGTACCTCAGGGTGGGAAAACACCATATATTTT. Amino acids: CASSTSGWENTIYF. This sequence joins TRBV25-1 and TRBJ1-3, with a weak D call TRBD1 (5 bases). Trimming stripped 5 bases from V and 6 bases from J, with 14 bases between. Germline CDR1 MGHDK, CDR2 SYGVNS. The CDR3 spans 14 residues.